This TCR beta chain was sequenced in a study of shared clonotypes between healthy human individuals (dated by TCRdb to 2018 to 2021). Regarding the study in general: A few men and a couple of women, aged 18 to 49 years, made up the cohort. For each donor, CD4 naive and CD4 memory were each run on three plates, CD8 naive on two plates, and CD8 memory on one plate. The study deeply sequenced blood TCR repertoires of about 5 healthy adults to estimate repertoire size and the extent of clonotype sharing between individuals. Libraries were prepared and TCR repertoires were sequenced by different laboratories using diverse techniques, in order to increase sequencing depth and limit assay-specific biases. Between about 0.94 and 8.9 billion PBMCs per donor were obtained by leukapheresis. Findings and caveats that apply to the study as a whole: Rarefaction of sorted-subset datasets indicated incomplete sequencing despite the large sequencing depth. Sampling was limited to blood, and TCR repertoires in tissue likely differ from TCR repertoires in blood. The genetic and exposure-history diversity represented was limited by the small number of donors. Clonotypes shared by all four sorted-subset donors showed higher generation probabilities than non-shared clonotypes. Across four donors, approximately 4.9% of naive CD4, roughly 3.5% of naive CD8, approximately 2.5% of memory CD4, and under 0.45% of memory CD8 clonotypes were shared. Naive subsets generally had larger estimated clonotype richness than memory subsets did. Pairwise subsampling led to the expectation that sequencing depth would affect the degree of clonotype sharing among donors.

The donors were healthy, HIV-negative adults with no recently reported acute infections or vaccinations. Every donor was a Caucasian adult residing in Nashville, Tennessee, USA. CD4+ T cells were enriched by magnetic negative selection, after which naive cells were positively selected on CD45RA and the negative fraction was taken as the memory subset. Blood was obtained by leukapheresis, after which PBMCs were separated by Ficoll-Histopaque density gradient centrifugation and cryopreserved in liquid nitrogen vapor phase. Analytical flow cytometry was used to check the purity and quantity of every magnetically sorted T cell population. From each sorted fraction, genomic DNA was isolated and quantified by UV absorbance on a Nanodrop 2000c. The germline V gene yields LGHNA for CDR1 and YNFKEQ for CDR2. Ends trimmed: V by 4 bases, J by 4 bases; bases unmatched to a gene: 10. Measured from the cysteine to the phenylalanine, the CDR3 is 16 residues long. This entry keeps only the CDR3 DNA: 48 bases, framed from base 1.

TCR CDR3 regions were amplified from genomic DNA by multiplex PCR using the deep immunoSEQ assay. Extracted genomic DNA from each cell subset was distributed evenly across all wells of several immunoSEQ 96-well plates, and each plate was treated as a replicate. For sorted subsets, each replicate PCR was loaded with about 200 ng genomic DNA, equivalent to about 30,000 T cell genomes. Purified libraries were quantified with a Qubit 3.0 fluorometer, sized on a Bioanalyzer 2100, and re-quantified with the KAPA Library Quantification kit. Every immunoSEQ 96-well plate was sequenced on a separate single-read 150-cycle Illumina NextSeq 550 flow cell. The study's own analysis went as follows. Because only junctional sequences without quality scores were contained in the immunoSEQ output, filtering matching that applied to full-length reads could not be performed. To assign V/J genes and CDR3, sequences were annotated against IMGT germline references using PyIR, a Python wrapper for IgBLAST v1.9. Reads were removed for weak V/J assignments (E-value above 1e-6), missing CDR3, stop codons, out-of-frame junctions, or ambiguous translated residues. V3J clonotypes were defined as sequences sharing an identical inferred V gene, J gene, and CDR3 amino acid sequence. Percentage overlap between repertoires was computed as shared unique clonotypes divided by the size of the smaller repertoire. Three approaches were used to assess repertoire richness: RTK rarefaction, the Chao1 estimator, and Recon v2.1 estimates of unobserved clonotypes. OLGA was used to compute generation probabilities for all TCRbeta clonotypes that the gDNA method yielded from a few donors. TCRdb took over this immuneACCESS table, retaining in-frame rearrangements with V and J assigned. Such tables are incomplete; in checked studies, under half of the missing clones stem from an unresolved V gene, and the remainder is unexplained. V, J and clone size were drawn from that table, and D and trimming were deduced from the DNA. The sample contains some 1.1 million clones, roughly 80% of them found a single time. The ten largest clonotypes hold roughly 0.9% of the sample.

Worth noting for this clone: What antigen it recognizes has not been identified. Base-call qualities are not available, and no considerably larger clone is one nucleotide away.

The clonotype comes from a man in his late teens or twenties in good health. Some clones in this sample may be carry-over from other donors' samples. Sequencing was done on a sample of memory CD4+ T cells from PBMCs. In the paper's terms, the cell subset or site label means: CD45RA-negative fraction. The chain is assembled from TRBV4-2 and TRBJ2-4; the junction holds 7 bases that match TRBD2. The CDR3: CASSPGIISGKNIQYF. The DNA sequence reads TGTGCCAGCAGCCCGGGGATTATTAGCGGGAAAAACATTCAGTACTTC.